The present T cell receptor (beta chain) was sequenced within a study of control samples from healthy donors and cancer patients. Data came from immunoSEQ multiplex PCR; TCRdb stores just in-frame clones and leaves some out. Of fewer than 250,000 clones in the sample, roughly nine tenths were seen once. The CDR3 is made up of 17 amino acids. The V gene end was trimmed by 0 bases and the J gene end by 5 bases; junction bases not matched to a gene: 10. The germline CDR1 and CDR2 sequences are GTSNPN and SVGIG (reference sequence). The TCR originated in a man under 40 in good health. The rearrangement joins TRBV30 to TRBJ2-2, with 9 positions matching TRBD1. The sequenced material came from blood. CDR3 bases: TGTGCCTGGAGTGTCCGGGACAGGGCATATAAAACCGGGGAGCTGTTTTTT. It encodes CAWSVRDRAYKTGELFF.